The 10 T cell receptor beta chains below all came from one sample that was sequenced in a study of T cells in Graves' hyperthyroidism and ophthalmopathy. Amplification of TCR beta CDR3 regions used RNA as the template. A first-round RT-PCR of the TCR CDR3 used the HTBI primer set. TCRdb re-derived calls from the multiplex PCR reads in MiXCR, one entry per CDR3 protein. The data show around 300,000 distinct CDR3 sequences, approximately 15% seen once. The source material was blood. All receptors come from a middle-aged woman with Graves' hyperthyroidism.

Many counts were recorded for this clonotype. V and J are TRBV20-1 and TRBJ2-1; the match to TRBD2 covers 14 bases. The CDR3 runs to 15 residues. Trimming at V came to 1 base and at J to 7 bases, leaving 3 bases not matched to a gene. Germline V gene sequence: CDR1 DFQATT, CDR2 SNEGSKA (reference sequence). The CDR3 loop reads CSARVGTSGSNEQFF. CDR3 bases: TGCAGTGCTAGAGTCGGGACTAGCGGGAGTAATGAGCAGTTCTTC.

Concerning this clonotype itself: This sequence may be a read error, since a much larger clone differs from it by one base. The genes are TRBV12-3 or TRBV12-4 and TRBJ2-1; D may be TRBD2 (6 bases). This CDR3 is 15 amino acids long. The ends were cut back, 7 bases at V and 6 bases at J, with 19 bases in the middle. CDR3 bases: TGTGCCAGCACCTTAAGTCTGGCGGGAAGCAATGAGCAGTTCTTC. The encoded protein is CASTLSLAGSNEQFF.

This clonotype was recorded many times. The chain links TRBV11-2 to TRBJ2-3; D might be TRBD2 (5 bases). Germline CDR1 SGHAT, CDR2 FQNNGV. This CDR3 spans 14 amino acids. The V gene lost 7 bases and the J gene lost 0 bases, with 11 bases spanning the gap. CDR3 sequence: CASTFRTSTDTQYF. CDR3 DNA: TGTGCCAGCACCTTCAGGACTAGCACAGATACGCAGTATTTT.

This clonotype was recorded at least ten times. The chain is built from TRBV6-2 or TRBV6-3 and TRBJ1-1, with TRBD1 as a possible D gene (6 bases). The CDR3 is 15 residues long. Deletions cut 6 bases from V and 3 bases from J, with 17 bases between. Germline assignment: CDR1 MNHEY and CDR2 SVGEGT. The CDR3 is CASSANRERDTEAFF. The CDR3 bases are TGTGCCAGCAGCGCTAACAGGGAGAGGGACACTGAAGCTTTCTTT.

This clonotype showed up just a few times. Its ends do not fully match the called genes, so a read error is possible. This chain connects TRBV20-1 to TRBJ2-1; 10 positions agree with TRBD2. The CDR3 has 11 amino acids. Germline CDR1 is DFQATT and CDR2 is SNEGSKA (reference sequence). This CDR3 reads CSARDSGRSLF. The CDR3 region has the DNA TGCAGTGCTAGAGATAGCGGGAGGTCCCTCTTC.

The rearrangement links TRBV4-1 to TRBJ1-4, with D uncertain. The CDR3 is made up of 12 amino acids. CDR1 is MGHRA and CDR2 is YSYEKL in the germline V gene. V was cut by 3 bases and J by 12 bases, with 11 bases left in between. For the CDR3, the DNA is TGCGCCAGCAGCCATGTCCCATTAGAACTGTTTTTT. Its translation is CASSHVPLELFF.

This clonotype was seen ten or more times. This rearrangement joins TRBV28 to TRBJ2-1; 10 nucleotides match TRBD2. V shed 6 bases and J 2 bases; nucleotides not matched to a gene: 1. This CDR3 is built from 14 residues. CDR1 MDHEN and CDR2 SYDVKM come from the germline V gene. CDR3 in amino acids: CASRSGRAYNEQFF. In nucleotides, the CDR3 is TGTGCCAGCAGGAGCGGGAGGGCCTACAATGAGCAGTTCTTC.

This clonotype was counted between two and nine times. The chain recombines TRBV7-9 with TRBJ1-6; the D is unclear. The V and J ends lost 1 base and 0 bases respectively, with 7 bases between them. Per germline, CDR1 SEHNR and CDR2 FQNEAQ (reference sequence). The CDR3 extends over 16 amino acids. CDR3 DNA sequence: TGTGCCAGCAGCTTAGAAGTCGTCTCCTATAATTCACCCCTCCACTTT. Protein: CASSLEVVSYNSPLHF.

The genes are TRBV4-1 and TRBJ2-5, with D maybe TRBD2 (5 bases). This CDR3 is built from 17 residues. Germline lookup yields CDR1 MGHRA and CDR2 YSYEKL. Trimming took off 3 bases at V and 4 bases at J, with 21 bases between the two ends. CDR3 loop: CASSQILSWRLSETQYF. The DNA of the CDR3 is TGCGCCAGCAGCCAGATCCTTTCCTGGAGGTTGTCAGAGACCCAGTACTTC.

Points on this clonotype: Sequence at one end of the junction differs from germline and may be a read error. This chain joins TRBV29-1 and TRBJ2-3; D unclear. This CDR3 has 13 amino acids. Germline-derived CDR1 and CDR2 are SQVTM and ANQGSEA. CDR3 amino acids: CSVEPDRVDTQYF. CDR3 bases: TGCAGCGTTGAACCGGATCGGGTAGATACACAGTATTTT.